This entry lists 25 T cell receptor beta chains sequenced from one sample in a study of metastatic and nonmetastatic thyroid tumors. TCRdb re-clonotyped the PCR reads through MiXCR. Of more than 65,000 clones listed, about 14% are singletons. No treatment of any kind had been given to any patient before thyroid surgery. What was sequenced was blood. The receptors come from a male donor with papillary thyroid cancer or a benign thyroid nodule (not recorded which). Some clones in this sample may be carry-over from other donors' samples.

This clone was seen a few times. The rearrangement links TRBV28 to TRBJ2-7; TRBD1 aligns across 7 bases. There are 15 residues in the CDR3. Per germline, CDR1 MDHEN and CDR2 SYDVKM. V shed 2 bases and J 1 base; nucleotides not matched to a gene: 5. The CDR3 region is CASSLLGQWSYEQYF. The CDR3 nucleotides read TGTGCCAGCAGTTTACTGGGACAGTGGTCCTACGAGCAGTACTTC.

This clone was observed many times. This sequence joins TRBV10-3 and TRBJ2-3; possibly TRBD2 for D (6 bases). The CDR3 consists of 14 residues. Germline V gene sequence: CDR1 ENHRY, CDR2 SYGVKD. Trimming shortened V by 4 bases and J by 3 bases, and 11 bases separated the two germline ends. In DNA form, the CDR3 reads TGTGCCATCAGTGGGGCGAGCGGGACAGATACGCAGTATTTT. Translated: CAISGASGTDTQYF.

V gene TRBV18 combines with J gene TRBJ2-7, with a weak D call TRBD2 (6 bases). The ends were cut back, 5 bases at V and 3 bases at J, with 14 bases in the middle. Germline V CDR1 and CDR2: KGHSH, LQKENI. The CDR3 runs 14 residues. The CDR3 DNA sequence: TGTGCCAGCTCAGGAGGAGGGTTCAGCTACGAGCAGTACTTC. Its protein product is CASSGGGFSYEQYF.

This clone showed up many times. The chain joins TRBV11-3 to TRBJ2-1, with TRBD1 as a possible D gene (6 bases). Germline CDR1 SGHNT, CDR2 YENEEA. The CDR3 has 16 residues. The V gene lost 1 base and the J gene lost 7 bases, with 17 bases spanning the gap. CDR3 protein: CASSLGWGPQRNEQFF. The CDR3 DNA is TGTGCCAGCAGCTTAGGGTGGGGGCCCCAAAGGAATGAGCAGTTCTTC.

Details on this clone: A much more abundant neighbour one base away suggests this may be a read error. The rearrangement links TRBV19 to TRBJ1-5; a possible D gene is TRBD1 (6 bases). The CDR3 has 14 amino acids. Trimming shortened V by 9 bases and J by 6 bases, and 18 bases separated the two germline ends. Germline assignment: CDR1 LNHDA and CDR2 SQIVND (reference sequence). CDR3 in amino acids: CASHWAGVGQPQHF. The CDR3 DNA reads as TGTGCCAGCCATTGGGCAGGGGTGGGTCAGCCCCAGCATTTT. The whole variable domain, remainder taken from reference TRBV19 and TRBJ1-5, is DGGITQSPKYLFRKEGQNVTLSCEQNLNHDAMYWYRQDPGQGLRLIYYSQIVNDFQKGDIAEGYSVSREKKESFPLTVTSAQKNPTAFYLCASHWAGVGQPQHFGDGTRLSIL.

This clone was detected only a few times. This could be a read error, since a much larger clone is one nucleotide away. The V and J genes are TRBV28 and TRBJ1-4, with no clear D. The CDR3 is 11 amino acids. From germline, CDR1 is MDHEN and CDR2 SYDVKM. The CDR3 reads CASSLNEKMFF. For the CDR3, the DNA is TGTGCCAGCAGTCTTAATGAAAAAATGTTTTTT.

Regarding this clone: A junction end diverges from the germline sequence, so it may reflect a read error. This chain links TRBV27 with TRBJ2-5; 8 nucleotides agree with TRBD2. Germline V gene sequence: CDR1 MNHEY, CDR2 SMNVEV (reference sequence). This CDR3 is 18 amino acids long. CDR3: CASGLVAAGDPVGETHYF. DNA of the CDR3: TGTGCCAGCGGTTTAGTGGCAGCGGGGGACCCAGTGGGGGAGACCCATTACTTC.

This clone has just a few counts. The conserved phenylalanine or tryptophan is not found at the CDR3 terminus, so this likely reflects a read error. The gene calls are TRBV19 and TRBJ2-7; the match to TRBD1 covers 7 bases. Looked up from germline, CDR1 is LNHDA and CDR2 is SQIVND (reference sequence). The CDR3 is 13 amino acids. After removal of 3 bases from V and 7 bases from J, the junction contained 6 bases not matched to a gene. Here the CDR3 DNA reads TGTGCCAGTAGTATTGCTAGGGGGCAAGAGCAGTACTCC. Protein sequence: CASSIARGQEQYS.

This clone was picked up many times. This CDR3 is CSARGGLAGGPRTDTQYF. The CDR3, as DNA: TGCAGTGCTAGGGGAGGGCTAGCGGGAGGGCCTCGGACAGATACGCAGTATTTT. V usage is TRBV20-1 and J usage is TRBJ2-3; 12 nucleotides line up with TRBD2. CDR1 is DFQATT, CDR2 SNEGSKA, per germline (reference sequence). The CDR3 length is 18 residues. J gave up 3 bases and V 3 bases, and 13 bases lay outside the gene matches.

This clone was counted a few times. The junction and the germline gene differ at one end; a read error may be behind it. This sequence joins TRBV6-5 and TRBJ1-5; D gene uncertain. Germline-derived CDR1 and CDR2 are MNHEY and SVGAGI. The CDR3 runs 13 residues. Written as DNA, the CDR3 is TGTGCCAGTAGTTTGGTACGCAATCAGCCCCAGCATTTT. This gives the protein CASSLVRNQPQHF.

This clone was detected ten times or more. The V call is TRBV7-8, the J call TRBJ2-2; the match to TRBD2 covers 10 bases. Germline V gene sequence: CDR1 SGHVS, CDR2 FQNEAQ. This CDR3 contains 18 residues. Unmatched junction bases numbered 9, after V lost 1 base and J lost 4 bases. In DNA form, the CDR3 reads TGTGCCAGCAGCTTAGTGGCTAGCGGGAGCGGTGGCACCGGGGAGCTGTTTTTT. This sequence encodes CASSLVASGSGGTGELFF.

The chain carries TRBV20-1 and TRBJ2-1, with D maybe TRBD2 (6 bases). The CDR3 contains 13 residues. V lost 4 bases and J 6 bases, leaving 13 bases between the germline ends. Looked up from germline, CDR1 is DFQATT and CDR2 is SNEGSKA (reference sequence). CDR3 DNA: TGCAGTGCTACCCACGGGACTGGCAATGAGCAGTTCTTC. This translates into CSATHGTGNEQFF.

Many counts were recorded for this clone. The sample has other DNA sequences that encode this CDR3 too. This chain connects TRBV18 to TRBJ2-1, with D perhaps matching TRBD2 (6 bases). Germline CDR1 is KGHSH and CDR2 is LQKENI. Trimming took off 0 bases at V and 4 bases at J, with 10 bases between the two ends. The CDR3 is made up of 15 amino acids. DNA of the CDR3: TGTGCCAGCTCACCACCGGGACTGGCATACAATGAGCAGTTCTTC. Amino acids: CASSPPGLAYNEQFF. Variable domain in full (rest from reference TRBV18 and TRBJ2-1): NAGVMQNPRHLVRRRGQEARLRCSPMKGHSHVYWYRQLPEEGLKFMVYLQKENIIDESGMPKERFSAEFPKEGPSILRIQQVVRGDSAAYFCASSPPGLAYNEQFFGPGTRLTVL.

This clone was counted ten times or more. The rearrangement links TRBV7-9 to TRBJ1-1, with D unclear. From germline, CDR1 is SEHNR and CDR2 FQNEAQ (reference sequence). V gave up 4 bases and J gave up 6 bases, with 12 bases separating them. The CDR3 length is 13 residues. The CDR3 loop is CASSSAVDAEAFF. CDR3 nucleotides: TGTGCCAGCAGCTCCGCCGTGGACGCTGAAGCTTTCTTT.

Regarding this clone: A much larger clonotype is one base distant, so this may be a read error. V is TRBV19 and J is TRBJ1-4, with D possibly being TRBD1 (5 bases). The germline V gene encodes CDR1 LNHDA and CDR2 SQIVND (reference sequence). The CDR3 extends over 15 amino acids. V lost 3 bases, J lost 6 bases, and 14 bases lay in between. CDR3 amino acids: CASSMQGSGDEKLFF. As DNA, the CDR3 is TGTGCCAGTAGTATGCAGGGATCAGGAGATGAAAAACTGTTTTTT.

V usage is TRBV27 and J usage is TRBJ2-2; tentative D call: TRBD1 (6 bases). Germline lookup yields CDR1 MNHEY and CDR2 SMNVEV (reference sequence). This CDR3 spans 15 amino acids. The V end was cut by 8 bases, the J end by 0 bases, with 13 bases between. As DNA, the CDR3 is TGTGCCAGCTGTATCGGGACACCGAACACCGGGGAGCTGTTTTTT. The encoded protein is CASCIGTPNTGELFF.

To note about this clone: A read error may explain this, as a much larger clone is one base away. V and J are TRBV6-1 and TRBJ1-4, with D unclear. Trimming pared 5 bases from V and 0 bases from J, leaving 10 bases between. The CDR3 is made up of 15 amino acids. Looked up from germline, CDR1 is MNHNS and CDR2 is SASEGT. This CDR3 is CASSPPSSTNEKLFF. The CDR3 nucleotides are TGTGCCAGCAGTCCCCCCTCTTCAACTAATGAAAAACTGTTTTTT.

Points on this clone: Since a much larger clone is just one base distant, this may be a read error. V is TRBV11-2 and J is TRBJ2-1, with D maybe TRBD2 (6 bases). Per germline, CDR1 SGHAT and CDR2 FQNNGV. The V end was cut by 5 bases, the J end by 8 bases, with 10 bases between. This CDR3 has 12 residues. The CDR3 coding sequence is TGTGCCAGCAGCCCCCTAGCGTATGAGCAGTTCTTC. Protein: CASSPLAYEQFF.

This clone was seen ten or more times. The chain couples TRBV5-1 to TRBJ2-5; 7 bases fit TRBD1. Germline loops: CDR1 SGHRS, CDR2 YFSETQ. The CDR3 contains 16 residues. The trim removed 3 bases at V and 0 bases at J, leaving 8 bases unmatched. Written as DNA, the CDR3 is TGCGCCAGCAGCTCTCCTCGACAGGGACACCAAGAGACCCAGTACTTC. Amino acids: CASSSPRQGHQETQYF.

This clone has ten or more counts. This chain connects TRBV13 to TRBJ1-6; D is perhaps TRBD1 (5 bases). The CDR3 totals 12 residues. Germline V gene sequence: CDR1 PRHDT, CDR2 FYEKMQ (reference sequence). V lost 6 bases and J lost 7, with 7 bases in between. The CDR3 DNA reads as TGTGCCAGCAGTCGACAGAATTCACCCCTCCACTTT. As protein: CASSRQNSPLHF.

This clone was observed a few times. This could be a read error, since a much larger clone is one nucleotide away. This sequence joins TRBV9 and TRBJ2-5; D ambiguous. The CDR3 totals 11 residues. Per germline, CDR1 SGDLS and CDR2 YYNGEE. The CDR3 bases are TGTGCCATCAGCGCTGAGGAGACCCAGTACTTC. This encodes CAISAEETQYF.

The chain combines TRBV4-3 with TRBJ2-7, with D perhaps TRBD2 (6 bases). Germline CDR1 and CDR2: LGHNA and YSLEER. V lost 0 bases and J lost 3, with 9 bases in between. CDR3 length equals 14 residues. CDR3 sequence: CASSQDGDFYEQYF. CDR3 DNA: TGCGCCAGCAGCCAAGACGGGGACTTCTACGAGCAGTACTTC.

On this clone: At one of its ends the junction is not consistent with the germline gene, which may arise from a read error. The chain uses TRBV20-1 and TRBJ1-6; no definite D call. The CDR3 length is 14 residues. CDR1 and CDR2 (germline): DFQATT, SNEGSKA (reference sequence). This CDR3 is CSVRESPYNSPIHF. For the CDR3, the DNA is TGCAGTGTGAGGGAGAGCCCCTATAATTCACCCATCCACTTT.

At least ten counts were recorded for this clone. The rearrangement joins TRBV7-2 to TRBJ2-5; TRBD2 matches 10 bases. CDR1 and CDR2 (germline): SGHTA, FQGNSA. There are 15 residues in the CDR3. The junction had 8 bases not matched to a gene; V was cut back by 5 bases and J by 5 bases. The CDR3 sequence: CASSPSGGRVETQYF. The CDR3 nucleotides read TGTGCCAGCAGCCCTAGCGGGGGCCGGGTCGAGACCCAGTACTTC.

There are many counts of this clone. The chain joins TRBV27 to TRBJ2-3; no clear D gene. The V gene's germline CDR1 is MNHEY and CDR2 SMNVEV (reference sequence). The CDR3 is made up of 15 amino acids. V lost 3 bases and J lost 0, with 10 bases in between. CDR3 in amino acids: CASSFLPTSTDTQYF. CDR3 nucleotide sequence: TGTGCCAGCAGTTTCCTCCCGACCAGCACAGATACGCAGTATTTT.